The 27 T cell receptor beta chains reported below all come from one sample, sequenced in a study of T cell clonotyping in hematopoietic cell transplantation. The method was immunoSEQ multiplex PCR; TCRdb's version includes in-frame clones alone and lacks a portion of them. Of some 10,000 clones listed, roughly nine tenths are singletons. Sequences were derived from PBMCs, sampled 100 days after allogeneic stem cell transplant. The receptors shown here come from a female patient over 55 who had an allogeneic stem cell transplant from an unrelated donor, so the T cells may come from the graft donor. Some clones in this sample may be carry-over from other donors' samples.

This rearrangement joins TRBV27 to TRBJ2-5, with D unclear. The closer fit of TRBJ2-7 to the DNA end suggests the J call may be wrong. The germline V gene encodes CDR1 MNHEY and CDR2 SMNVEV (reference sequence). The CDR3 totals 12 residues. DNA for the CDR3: TGTGCCAGCAGTTTAGGGAACTACGAGCAGTACTTC. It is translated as CASSLGNYEQYF.

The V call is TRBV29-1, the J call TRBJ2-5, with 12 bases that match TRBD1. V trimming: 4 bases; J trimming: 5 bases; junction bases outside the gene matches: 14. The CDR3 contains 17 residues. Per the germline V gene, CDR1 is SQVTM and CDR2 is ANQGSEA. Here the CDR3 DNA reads TGCAGCGTTGTCAATCGTACCGGGACAGGGGGCCGGGAGACCCAGTACTTC. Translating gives CSVVNRTGTGGRETQYF. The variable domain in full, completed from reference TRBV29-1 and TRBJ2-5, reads SAVISQKPSRDICQRGTSLTIQCQVDSQVTMMFWYRQQPGQSLTLIATANQGSEATYESGFVIDKFPISRPNLTFSTLTVSNMSPEDSSIYLCSVVNRTGTGGRETQYFGPGTRLLVL.

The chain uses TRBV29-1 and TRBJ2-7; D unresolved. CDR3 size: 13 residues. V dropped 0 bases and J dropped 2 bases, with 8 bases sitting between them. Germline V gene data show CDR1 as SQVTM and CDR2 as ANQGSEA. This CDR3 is CSVEENLTYEQYF. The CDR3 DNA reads TGCAGCGTTGAAGAGAACCTAACCTACGAGCAGTACTTC.

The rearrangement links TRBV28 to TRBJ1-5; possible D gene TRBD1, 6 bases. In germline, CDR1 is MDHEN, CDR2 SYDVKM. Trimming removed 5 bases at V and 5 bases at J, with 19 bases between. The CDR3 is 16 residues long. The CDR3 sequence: CASSTTTGTPDQPQHF. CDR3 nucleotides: TGTGCCAGCAGTACAACAACCGGGACACCGGATCAGCCCCAGCATTTT.

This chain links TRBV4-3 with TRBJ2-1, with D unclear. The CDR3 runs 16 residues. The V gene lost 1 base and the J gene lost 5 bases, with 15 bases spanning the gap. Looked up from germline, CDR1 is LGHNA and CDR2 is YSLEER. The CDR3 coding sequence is TGCGCCAGCAGCCAAGCATTTTCACAGCCGGACAATGAGCAGTTCTTC. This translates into CASSQAFSQPDNEQFF.

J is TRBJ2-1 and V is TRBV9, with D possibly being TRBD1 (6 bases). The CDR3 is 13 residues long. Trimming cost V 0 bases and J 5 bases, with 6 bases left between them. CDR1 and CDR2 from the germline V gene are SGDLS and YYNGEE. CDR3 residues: CASSVGGHNEQFF. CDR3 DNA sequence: TGTGCCAGCAGCGTAGGGGGGCACAATGAGCAGTTCTTC.

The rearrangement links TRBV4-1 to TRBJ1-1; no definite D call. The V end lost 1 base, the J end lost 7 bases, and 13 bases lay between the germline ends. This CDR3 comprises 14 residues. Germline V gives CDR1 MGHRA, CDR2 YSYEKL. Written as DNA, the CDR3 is TGCGCCAGCAGCCAAGTGGGAGAGAGGGTTGAAGCTTTCTTT. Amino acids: CASSQVGERVEAFF.

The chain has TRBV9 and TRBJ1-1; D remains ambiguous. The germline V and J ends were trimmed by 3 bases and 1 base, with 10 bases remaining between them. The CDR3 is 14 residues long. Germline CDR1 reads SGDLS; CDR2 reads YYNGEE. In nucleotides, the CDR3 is TGTGCCAGCAGCGCGGGGTATCGGAACACTGAAGCTTTCTTT. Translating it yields CASSAGYRNTEAFF.

For the CDR3, the DNA is TGTGCCTGGAGTCAAGCGGGCAAAAGCTCCGAGCAGTACTTC. It translates to CAWSQAGKSSEQYF. The chain combines TRBV30 with TRBJ2-7; a possible D gene is TRBD2 (6 bases). The CDR3 is 14 amino acids. CDR1 GTSNPN and CDR2 SVGIG come from the germline V gene (reference sequence). Trimming took 2 bases from V and 6 from J, leaving 17 bases between them.

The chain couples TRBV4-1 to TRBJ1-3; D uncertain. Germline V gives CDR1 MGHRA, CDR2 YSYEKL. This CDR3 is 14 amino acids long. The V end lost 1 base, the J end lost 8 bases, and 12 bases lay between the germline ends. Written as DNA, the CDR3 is TGCGCCAGCAGCCAAGTCTATTCGGTCGACACCATATATTTT. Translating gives CASSQVYSVDTIYF.

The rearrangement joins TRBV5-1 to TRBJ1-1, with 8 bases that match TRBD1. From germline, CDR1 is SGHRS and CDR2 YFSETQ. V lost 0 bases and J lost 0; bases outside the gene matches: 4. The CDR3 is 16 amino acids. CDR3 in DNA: TGCGCCAGCAGCTTGGAACAGGGGGGGATGAACACTGAAGCTTTCTTT. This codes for CASSLEQGGMNTEAFF.

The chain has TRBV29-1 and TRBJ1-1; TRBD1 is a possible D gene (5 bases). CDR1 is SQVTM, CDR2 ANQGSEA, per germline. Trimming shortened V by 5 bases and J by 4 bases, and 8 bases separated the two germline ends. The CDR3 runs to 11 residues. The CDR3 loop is CSVPGGTEAFF. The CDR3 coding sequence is TGCAGCGTTCCGGGGGGCACTGAAGCTTTCTTT.

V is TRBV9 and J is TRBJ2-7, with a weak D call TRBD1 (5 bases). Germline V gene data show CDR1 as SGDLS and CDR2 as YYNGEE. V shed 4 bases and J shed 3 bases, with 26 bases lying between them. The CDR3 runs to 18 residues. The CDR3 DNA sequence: TGTGCCAGCAGCCCCCAGGGAAGGTTGGATGGTGGACGCTACGAGCAGTACTTC. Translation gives CASSPQGRLDGGRYEQYF.

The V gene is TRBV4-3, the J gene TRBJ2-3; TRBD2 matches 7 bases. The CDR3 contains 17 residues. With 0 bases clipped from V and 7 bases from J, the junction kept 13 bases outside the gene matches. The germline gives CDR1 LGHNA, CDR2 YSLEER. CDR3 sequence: CASSQEAGAGSSNTQYF. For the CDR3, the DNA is TGCGCCAGCAGCCAAGAGGCGGGAGCGGGAAGTTCAAATACGCAGTATTTT.

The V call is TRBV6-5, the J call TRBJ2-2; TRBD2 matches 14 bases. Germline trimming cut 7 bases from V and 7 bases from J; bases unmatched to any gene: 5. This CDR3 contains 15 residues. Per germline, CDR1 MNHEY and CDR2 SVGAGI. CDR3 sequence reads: CASIRLAGGGGELFF. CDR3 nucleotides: TGTGCCAGCATTCGACTAGCGGGAGGGGGCGGGGAGCTGTTTTTT.

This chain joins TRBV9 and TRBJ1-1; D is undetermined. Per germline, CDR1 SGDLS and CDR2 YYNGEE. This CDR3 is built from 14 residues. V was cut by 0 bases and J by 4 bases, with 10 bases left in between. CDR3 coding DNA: TGTGCCAGCAGCGTAGCGTACCGTTTCACTGAAGCTTTCTTT. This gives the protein CASSVAYRFTEAFF. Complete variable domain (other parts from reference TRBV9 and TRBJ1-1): DSGVTQTPKHLITATGQRVTLRCSPRSGDLSVYWYQQSLDQGLQFLIQYYNGEERAKGNILERFSAQQFPDLHSELNLSSLELGDSALYFCASSVAYRFTEAFFGQGTRLTVV.

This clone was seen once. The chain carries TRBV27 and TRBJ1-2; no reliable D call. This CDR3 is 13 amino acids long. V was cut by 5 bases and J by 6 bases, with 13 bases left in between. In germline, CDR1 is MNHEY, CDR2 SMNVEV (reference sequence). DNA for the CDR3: TGTGCCAGCAGTCCCCGTTGGTCGGATGGCTACACCTTC. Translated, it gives CASSPRWSDGYTF.

The CDR3 DNA sequence: TGTGCCAGCAGCTTAGGTGCTAGCGGGAGGTCGGGAGATACGCAGTATTTT. It specifies CASSLGASGRSGDTQYF. The rearrangement uses TRBV7-6 and TRBJ2-3; TRBD2 agrees at 11 bases. Unmatched junction bases numbered 8, after V lost 1 base and J lost 5 bases. This CDR3 has 17 residues. Germline V gene sequence: CDR1 SGHVS, CDR2 FNYEAQ.

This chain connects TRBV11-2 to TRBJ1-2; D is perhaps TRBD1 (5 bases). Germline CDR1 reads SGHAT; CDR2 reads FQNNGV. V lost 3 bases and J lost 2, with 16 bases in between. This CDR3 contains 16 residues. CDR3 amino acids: CASSFPPRQTNYGYTF. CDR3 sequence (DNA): TGTGCCAGCAGCTTTCCCCCCCGACAGACGAACTATGGCTACACCTTC.

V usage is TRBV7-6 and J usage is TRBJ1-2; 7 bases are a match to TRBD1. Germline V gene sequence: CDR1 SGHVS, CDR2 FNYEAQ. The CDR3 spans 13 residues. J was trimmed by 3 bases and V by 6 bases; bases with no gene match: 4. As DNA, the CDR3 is TGTGCCAGCAGTAATGACAGGGACTATGGCTACACCTTC. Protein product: CASSNDRDYGYTF. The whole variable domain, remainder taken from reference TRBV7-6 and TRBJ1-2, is GAGVSQSPRYKVTKRGQDVALRCDPISGHVSLYWYRQALGQGPEFLTYFNYEAQQDKSGLPNDRFSAERPEGSISTLTIQRTEQRDSAMYRCASSNDRDYGYTFGSGTRLTVV.

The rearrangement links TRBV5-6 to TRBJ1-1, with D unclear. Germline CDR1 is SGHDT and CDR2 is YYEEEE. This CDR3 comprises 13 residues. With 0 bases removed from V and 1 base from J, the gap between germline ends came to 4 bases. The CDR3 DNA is TGTGCCAGCAGCTTGGGGGGGAACACTGAAGCTTTCTTT. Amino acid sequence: CASSLGGNTEAFF.

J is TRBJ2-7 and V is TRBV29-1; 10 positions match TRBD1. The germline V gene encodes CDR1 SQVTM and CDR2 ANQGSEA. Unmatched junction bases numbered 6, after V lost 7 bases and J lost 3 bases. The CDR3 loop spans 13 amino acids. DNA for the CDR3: TGCAGCGCGTTCGGACAGGGGGACTACGAGCAGTACTTC. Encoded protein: CSAFGQGDYEQYF.

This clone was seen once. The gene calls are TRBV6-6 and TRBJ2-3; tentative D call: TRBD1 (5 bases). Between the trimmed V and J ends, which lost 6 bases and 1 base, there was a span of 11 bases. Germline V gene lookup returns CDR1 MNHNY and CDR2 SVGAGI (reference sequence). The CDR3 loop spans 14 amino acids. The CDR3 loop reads CASSRDGGTDTQYF. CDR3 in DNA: TGTGCCAGCAGCAGGGATGGCGGCACAGATACGCAGTATTTT.

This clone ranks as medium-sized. This CDR3 reads CASSESETSGRNEQFF. CDR3 in DNA: TGTGCCAGCAGTGAATCGGAGACTAGCGGGAGGAATGAGCAGTTCTTC. V gene TRBV6-1 combines with J gene TRBJ2-1, with 13 bases aligning to TRBD2. This CDR3 is 16 amino acids long. J was trimmed by 7 bases and V by 2 bases; bases with no gene match: 5. CDR1 is MNHNS and CDR2 is SASEGT in the germline V gene.

DNA for the CDR3: TGTGCCAGCAGGCGACAGGGGTGGGCGGCCCAGTACTTC. Residues: CASRRQGWAAQYF. The genes are TRBV27 and TRBJ2-5, with TRBD1 matching over 8 bases. This CDR3 is 13 amino acids long. With 6 bases clipped from V and 9 bases from J, the junction kept 9 bases outside the gene matches. Looked up from germline, CDR1 is MNHEY and CDR2 is SMNVEV (reference sequence).

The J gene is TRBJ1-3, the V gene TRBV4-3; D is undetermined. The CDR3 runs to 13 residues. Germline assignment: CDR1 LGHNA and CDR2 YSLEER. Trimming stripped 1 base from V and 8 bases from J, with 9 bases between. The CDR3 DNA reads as TGCGCCAGCAGCCAAGCCGTTCGAGACACCATATATTTT. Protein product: CASSQAVRDTIYF.

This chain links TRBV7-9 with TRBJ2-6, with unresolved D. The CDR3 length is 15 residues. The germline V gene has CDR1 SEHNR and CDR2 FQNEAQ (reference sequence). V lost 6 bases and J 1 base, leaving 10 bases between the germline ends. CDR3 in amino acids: CASSGGPSGANVLTF. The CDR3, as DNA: TGTGCCAGCAGTGGTGGGCCTTCTGGGGCCAACGTCCTGACTTTC.